These 24 T cell receptor beta chains were sequenced from one sample in a study of control samples from healthy donors and cancer patients. The data were produced by immunoSEQ multiplex PCR, yet TCRdb's version contains in-frame clones alone and is incomplete. This repertoire shows 400,000 to 500,000 clones, 75% to 95% found once; its top ten account for 5.5% to 8%. Sample: PBMCs. The source is a man between 40 and 49 years old with head and neck cancer.

A note on this clone: A read error may produce the germline difference seen at one junction end. This sequence joins TRBV5-1 and TRBJ2-3; a weak D match, TRBD2 (6 bases). The CDR3 consists of 16 residues. Per germline, CDR1 SGHRS and CDR2 YFSETQ. The CDR3 nucleotides read TGCGCCAGCAGCTTGGATGGGGGAGGACGCACAAATACGCAGTATTTT. Translated: CASSLDGGGRTNTQYF. The entire variable domain, with the rest obtained from reference TRBV5-1 and TRBJ2-3, is as follows: KAGVTQTPRYLIKTRGQQVTLSCSPISGHRSVSWYQQTPGQGLQFLFEYFSETQRNKGNFPGRFSGRQFSNSRSEMNVSTLELGDSALYLCASSLDGGGRTNTQYFGPGTRLTVL.

The chain has TRBV28 and TRBJ2-7, with D possibly being TRBD1 or TRBD2 (7 bases each). Trimming pared 6 bases from V and 2 bases from J, leaving 26 bases between. Germline V CDR1 and CDR2: MDHEN, SYDVKM. The CDR3 sequence is 18 residues long. CDR3 in DNA: TGTGCCAGCAGCCTAACGGGGGGCGACAGGGTCCGGCCCTACGAGCAGTACTTC. Protein sequence: CASSLTGGDRVRPYEQYF. Together with reference TRBV28 and TRBJ2-7, the CDR3 gives the full variable domain: DVKVTQSSRYLVKRTGEKVFLECVQDMDHENMFWYRQDPGLGLRLIYFSYDVKMKEKGDIPEGYSVSREKKERFSLILESASTNQTSMYLCASSLTGGDRVRPYEQYFGPGTRLTVT.

This clone was counted a single time. The V and J genes are TRBV23-1 and TRBJ2-7; D ambiguous. TRBV23-1 is reported as an ORF; its role is uncertain. The CDR3 loop spans 15 amino acids. Trimming took off 2 bases at V and 0 bases at J, with 11 bases between the two ends. Written as DNA, the CDR3 is TGCGCCAGCAGTCAAGCGGAAGGCAGCTCCTACGAGCAGTACTTC. It codes for CASSQAEGSSYEQYF.

The chain uses TRBV6-6 and TRBJ2-7, with 7 nucleotides matching TRBD1. V dropped 6 bases and J dropped 2; count of bases not matched to a gene: 7. Germline V gene lookup returns CDR1 MNHNY and CDR2 SVGAGI (reference sequence). The CDR3 extends over 14 amino acids. This CDR3 is CASRKGTDAYEQYF. CDR3 DNA sequence: TGTGCCAGCAGAAAAGGGACAGATGCCTACGAGCAGTACTTC.

The chain recombines TRBV5-4 with TRBJ2-3, with a weak D call TRBD2 (6 bases). With 4 bases removed from V and 0 bases from J, the gap between germline ends came to 12 bases. Germline V lookup: CDR1 SGHNT, CDR2 YYREEE (reference sequence). The CDR3 is 15 residues long. CDR3 nucleotide sequence: TGTGCCAGCAGCCTCGGGAGCCACAGCACAGATACGCAGTATTTT. Translating gives CASSLGSHSTDTQYF.

This clone was seen a few times. The chain combines TRBV11-2 with TRBJ2-1; no clear D. The V end lost 5 bases, the J end lost 0 bases, and 14 bases lay between the germline ends. The CDR3 totals 16 residues. Germline lookup yields CDR1 SGHAT and CDR2 FQNNGV. This chain's CDR3 is CASSPRGPSSYNEQFF. As DNA, the CDR3 is TGTGCCAGCAGCCCCCGCGGCCCCAGCTCCTACAATGAGCAGTTCTTC.

The chain uses TRBV19 and TRBJ2-2, with TRBD1 matching over 8 bases. J lost 7 bases, V lost 4 bases, and 5 bases had no gene match. The CDR3 is 14 residues long. Per the germline V gene, CDR1 is LNHDA and CDR2 is SQIVND (reference sequence). CDR3 DNA: TGTGCCAGTAGTACCCAGGGGGCGGTCGGGGAGCTGTTTTTT. It specifies CASSTQGAVGELFF. Full variable domain (outside the CDR3, taken from reference TRBV19 and TRBJ2-2): DGGITQSPKYLFRKEGQNVTLSCEQNLNHDAMYWYRQDPGQGLRLIYYSQIVNDFQKGDIAEGYSVSREKKESFPLTVTSAQKNPTAFYLCASSTQGAVGELFFGEGSRLTVL.

The chain uses TRBV4-1 and TRBJ2-7; weak D call: TRBD2 (5 bases). V was cut by 1 base and J by 6 bases, with 16 bases left in between. The CDR3 has 15 amino acids. Germline V lookup: CDR1 MGHRA, CDR2 YSYEKL. CDR3 nucleotides: TGCGCCAGCAGCCAAGGGATGGGCTTCGGGGTCGAGCAGTACTTC. Translating it yields CASSQGMGFGVEQYF.

This clone was recorded a few times. This rearrangement joins TRBV19 to TRBJ2-7; 8 nucleotides agree with TRBD2. The CDR3 consists of 14 residues. V lost 1 base to trimming and J lost 3 bases; unmatched junction nucleotides: 2. Per the germline V gene, CDR1 is LNHDA and CDR2 is SQIVND (reference sequence). This CDR3 reads CASSIGGLGYEQYF. DNA of the CDR3: TGTGCCAGTAGTATAGGGGGACTAGGCTACGAGCAGTACTTC.

Turning to this clone: Within the sample, other DNA sequences also encode this same CDR3. The chain links TRBV9 to TRBJ1-2; D remains ambiguous. This CDR3 region has 12 residues. V lost 2 bases and J lost 2, with 4 bases in between. CDR1 and CDR2 from the germline V gene are SGDLS and YYNGEE. CDR3 sequence reads: CASSVDNYGYTF. Written as DNA, the CDR3 is TGTGCCAGCAGCGTTGACAACTATGGCTACACCTTC.

In this sample, this clone turned up once. The chain links TRBV19 to TRBJ1-5, with unresolved D. CDR3 length: 13 amino acids. Germline CDR1 reads LNHDA; CDR2 reads SQIVND (reference sequence). V lost 10 bases and J 4 bases, leaving 14 bases between the germline ends. CDR3 amino acids: CATRGRANQPQHF. The CDR3 region has the DNA TGTGCCACCCGAGGGAGGGCGAATCAGCCCCAGCATTTT.

V and J are TRBV19 and TRBJ2-3; D is unclear. Germline values: CDR1 LNHDA, CDR2 SQIVND (reference sequence). The CDR3 has 12 residues. V gave up 1 base and J gave up 6 bases, with 5 bases separating them. This CDR3 is CASSIGRDTQYF. The DNA of the CDR3 is TGTGCCAGTAGTATAGGAAGGGATACGCAGTATTTT.

The chain couples TRBV28 to TRBJ2-7; 8 positions agree with TRBD1. The CDR3 totals 15 residues. J was trimmed by 0 bases and V by 3 bases; bases with no gene match: 4. From germline, CDR1 is MDHEN and CDR2 SYDVKM. The chain's CDR3 is CASSFGTGDSYEQYF. The CDR3 DNA sequence: TGTGCCAGCAGTTTTGGGACAGGTGACTCCTACGAGCAGTACTTC.

This chain connects TRBV28 to TRBJ1-5; no clear D gene. The V end was cut by 2 bases, the J end by 7 bases, with 15 bases between. The CDR3 loop spans 15 amino acids. CDR1 is MDHEN and CDR2 is SYDVKM in the germline V gene. CDR3 coding DNA: TGTGCCAGCAGTTTAGGTCGGGTGAGAGGGCAGCCCCAGCATTTT. Translating gives CASSLGRVRGQPQHF.

The rearrangement links TRBV3-1 (or the pseudogene TRBV3-2) to TRBJ1-2, with D possibly being TRBD1 (6 bases). Deletions cut 5 bases from V and 5 bases from J, with 12 bases between. The CDR3 totals 13 residues. Per the germline V gene, CDR1 is LGHDT and CDR2 is YNNKEL (reference sequence). CDR3 sequence (DNA): TGTGCCAGCAGCGAGGACAGCTCATATGGCTACACCTTC. It translates to CASSEDSSYGYTF.

This clone was recorded only once. The chain uses TRBV19 and TRBJ1-3; unclear D gene. The CDR3 covers 15 residues. Deletions cut 7 bases from V and 3 bases from J, with 16 bases between. Germline V lookup: CDR1 LNHDA, CDR2 SQIVND (reference sequence). The CDR3 is CASTHLDVFGNTIYF. The CDR3, as DNA: TGTGCCAGTACTCACCTAGACGTATTTGGAAACACCATATATTTT.

The chain links TRBV7-3 to TRBJ2-2; 7 positions agree with TRBD1. The germline V gene encodes CDR1 SGHTA and CDR2 FQGTGA. CDR3 length equals 15 residues. The V and J ends lost 5 bases and 6 bases, in that order; junction bases with no gene match: 9. The CDR3 spells CASSATTGWAGELFF. CDR3 nucleotides: TGTGCCAGCAGCGCCACGACAGGGTGGGCCGGGGAGCTGTTTTTT. Using reference TRBV7-3 and TRBJ2-2 for the parts outside the CDR3, the full variable domain is GAGVSQTPSNKVTEKGKYVELRCDPISGHTALYWYRQSLGQGPEFLIYFQGTGAADDSGLPNDRFFAVRPEGSVSTLKIQRTERGDSAVYLCASSATTGWAGELFFGEGSRLTVL.

Turning to this clone: A read error may produce the germline difference seen at one junction end. The chain is built from TRBV12-3 or TRBV12-4 and TRBJ1-1; D is perhaps TRBD1 (5 bases). CDR3 length equals 12 residues. In nucleotides, the CDR3 is TGTGCCAGCAGTTTACTAGGGGCAGGGTCGATCTTT. It is translated as CASSLLGAGSIF.

This clone appeared a few times. The chain carries TRBV7-3 and TRBJ1-1, with D uncertain. This CDR3 contains 14 residues. Germline assignment: CDR1 SGHTA and CDR2 FQGTGA. V dropped 5 bases and J dropped 1 base, with 11 bases sitting between them. In DNA form, the CDR3 reads TGTGCCAGCAGCCCCGGTGGGAAGAACACTGAAGCTTTCTTT. Protein sequence: CASSPGGKNTEAFF.

This clone has just a few counts. The chain couples TRBV5-1 to TRBJ2-1; TRBD1 is a possible D gene (5 bases). The CDR3 is made up of 13 amino acids. Germline V gene lookup returns CDR1 SGHRS and CDR2 YFSETQ. Trimming took off 7 bases at V and 10 bases at J, with 18 bases between the two ends. The CDR3 loop reads CASGLGPLSEQFF. CDR3 coding DNA: TGCGCCAGCGGGCTGGGGCCGCTCTCAGAGCAGTTCTTC.

The chain couples TRBV7-2 to TRBJ1-4; TRBD1 matches at 9 bases. V lost 5 bases to trimming and J lost 8 bases; unmatched junction nucleotides: 15. CDR1 and CDR2 (germline): SGHTA, FQGNSA. The CDR3 runs to 17 residues. The CDR3 region has the DNA TGTGCCAGCAGCCAAATGGGGGTACAGGGGGCTGGAGAAAAACTGTTTTTT. This encodes CASSQMGVQGAGEKLFF.

The chain carries TRBV7-8 and TRBJ2-1, with 7 bases matching TRBD2. The CDR3 contains 16 residues. Germline V gene sequence: CDR1 SGHVS, CDR2 FQNEAQ. V was clipped by 6 bases and J by 7 bases; unmatched bases: 15. The CDR3 DNA sequence: TGTGCCAGCAGTGCCTATTCTAGCGGCCTTAGTAATGAGCAGTTCTTC. It translates to CASSAYSSGLSNEQFF.

The rearrangement links TRBV5-1 to TRBJ2-1; D gene unclear. This CDR3 has 15 amino acids. The V gene lost 1 base and the J gene lost 1 base, with 9 bases spanning the gap. Germline V gene data show CDR1 as SGHRS and CDR2 as YFSETQ. CDR3 sequence (DNA): TGCGCCAGCAGCTTGCGTAGCAGTTCCTACAATGAGCAGTTCTTC. This translates into CASSLRSSSYNEQFF.

The rearrangement uses TRBV7-9 and TRBJ2-2; 13 bases map to TRBD2. The V gene's germline CDR1 is SEHNR and CDR2 FQNEAQ (reference sequence). The CDR3 covers 15 residues. The trim removed 6 bases at V and 4 bases at J, leaving 2 bases unmatched. In nucleotides, the CDR3 is TGTGCCAGCAGGGGACTAGCGGGACTCACCGGGGAGCTGTTTTTT. This sequence encodes CASRGLAGLTGELFF.